The 26 T cell receptor beta chains in this list originate from one sample, sequenced in a study of regulatory T cells in long-lasting Graves disease. Time point here: newly diagnosed GD, antithyroid drugs for less than 3 months. PBMC-extracted RNA yielded the TCR library. In building TCR beta libraries, iRepertoire HTBI primers were used together with Arm-PCR of CDR3 regions. TCRdb redid the calling of the multiplex PCR reads with MiXCR, one entry per CDR3 protein. Here the sample spans 420,000 or so distinct CDR3 sequences, less than 20% being singletons. These records were also assigned to another study, of T cells in Graves' hyperthyroidism and ophthalmopathy.

Specimen: peripheral blood mononuclear cells (PBMCs), collected at new diagnosis, from a patient treated with antithyroid drugs. These TCRs come from a woman younger than 35 with Graves disease.

The sample holds many counts of this clonotype. The genes are TRBV5-4 and TRBJ2-3; 8 positions match TRBD1. The CDR3 totals 15 residues. The ends lost 2 bases at V and 3 bases at J; junction bases unmatched: 5. The V gene's germline CDR1 is SGHNT and CDR2 YYREEE (reference sequence). The chain's CDR3 is CASSFGQGGTDTQYF. CDR3 DNA sequence: TGTGCCAGCAGCTTCGGACAGGGCGGAACAGATACGCAGTATTTT.

This clonotype appeared many times. The genes are TRBV10-3 and TRBJ2-7; D perhaps matches TRBD2 (5 bases). V gave up 0 bases and J gave up 3 bases, with 18 bases separating them. Germline assignment: CDR1 ENHRY and CDR2 SYGVKD. CDR3 length equals 17 residues. The CDR3 loop is CAISESIWAPRVYEQYF. The CDR3 DNA reads TGTGCCATCAGTGAGTCTATTTGGGCCCCGAGGGTCTACGAGCAGTACTTC.

This clonotype was observed a handful of times. The CDR3 sequence is CASSQTPGGTDTQYF. In DNA, the CDR3 is TGCGCCAGCAGCCAAACCCCAGGGGGCACAGATACGCAGTATTTT. V and J are TRBV4-3 and TRBJ2-3, with D tentatively TRBD1 (6 bases). CDR1 and CDR2 from the germline V gene are LGHNA and YSLEER. The CDR3 consists of 15 residues. The ends were cut back, 2 bases at V and 1 base at J, with 10 bases in the middle.

The table lists this clonotype with many counts. The genes are TRBV7-2 and TRBJ2-3; 10 nucleotides line up with TRBD2. The CDR3 has 17 residues. V shed 1 base, J shed 4 bases, and the junction held 8 bases outside the gene matches. CDR1 SGHTA and CDR2 FQGNSA come from the germline V gene. In DNA, the CDR3 is TGTGCCAGCAGCTTAGTGCCAGCGGGAGGGTCGGCAGATACGCAGTATTTT. Encoded protein: CASSLVPAGGSADTQYF.

This clonotype was seen at least ten times. The rearrangement joins TRBV6-1 to TRBJ1-1; 9 nucleotides align to TRBD1. J gave up 6 bases and V 8 bases, and 7 bases lay outside the gene matches. Germline CDR1 is MNHNS and CDR2 is SASEGT. The CDR3 contains 13 residues. CDR3 DNA: TGTGCCAGCGCCATAAGACAGGGGGCTGAAGCTTTCTTT. Translating it yields CASAIRQGAEAFF.

As for this clonotype: A junction boundary mismatches the germline segment, possibly from a read error. J is TRBJ2-7 and V is TRBV5-1; D possibly corresponds to TRBD2 (6 bases). Germline CDR1 and CDR2: SGHRS and YFSETQ. This CDR3 is built from 14 residues. The CDR3 coding sequence is TGCGCCAGCAGCTTGGAAGGACTAACCTACGAGCAGCACTTC. Translated, it gives CASSLEGLTYEQHF.

The chain joins TRBV20-1 to TRBJ2-7; 10 bases are a match to TRBD2. This CDR3 has 18 amino acids. The V gene end was trimmed by 0 bases and the J gene end by 0 bases; junction bases not matched to a gene: 11. Germline CDR1 is DFQATT and CDR2 is SNEGSKA (reference sequence). CDR3 loop: CSAREEGAGTSVSYEQYF. CDR3 DNA: TGCAGTGCTAGAGAGGAAGGGGCCGGGACTAGCGTCTCCTACGAGCAGTACTTC.

Ten or more counts support this clonotype. The V call is TRBV3-1, the J call TRBJ2-7, with 12 nucleotides matching TRBD2. The CDR3 is 18 residues long. J was trimmed by 2 bases and V by 5 bases; bases with no gene match: 13. Germline assignment: CDR1 LGHDT and CDR2 YNNKEL (reference sequence). CDR3 nucleotide sequence: TGTGCCAGCAGCTCCCAGGCCCTGACTAGCGGGAGTCCCTACGAGCAGTACTTC. Its translation: CASSSQALTSGSPYEQYF.

This clonotype occurred a few times. V and J are TRBV7-9 and TRBJ1-2, with TRBD1 as a possible D gene (6 bases). The CDR3 has 13 amino acids. Germline-derived CDR1 and CDR2 are SEHNR and FQNEAQ (reference sequence). The germline V and J ends were trimmed by 5 bases and 4 bases, with 11 bases remaining between them. CDR3 loop: CASSKTGGYGYTF. Here the CDR3 DNA reads TGTGCCAGCAGCAAGACAGGAGGCTATGGCTACACCTTC.

This clonotype was seen a few times. This chain uses TRBV29-1 with TRBJ1-2, with D possibly matching TRBD1 (5 bases). Looked up from germline, CDR1 is SQVTM and CDR2 is ANQGSEA. V lost 7 bases, J lost 5 bases, and 11 bases lay in between. The CDR3 has 11 amino acids. CDR3 nucleotide sequence: TGCAGCGGGTTGGGGGAATATGGCTACACCTTC. It codes for CSGLGEYGYTF.

This clonotype was seen repeatedly, ten times or more. As DNA, the CDR3 is TGCGCCAGCAGCTTGGATCTAGCGAGTAGCTCCTACGAGCAGTACTTC. Amino acid sequence: CASSLDLASSSYEQYF. The chain has TRBV5-1 and TRBJ2-7, with D perhaps TRBD2 (6 bases). The germline gives CDR1 SGHRS, CDR2 YFSETQ. Trimming took off 0 bases at V and 0 bases at J, with 13 bases between the two ends. This CDR3 contains 16 residues.

Regarding this clonotype: This clone may be a read error of a much larger clone one base away. The J gene is TRBJ1-1, the V gene TRBV20-1; TRBD1 might be the D (5 bases). The V gene's germline CDR1 is DFQATT and CDR2 SNEGSKA (reference sequence). This CDR3 is built from 16 residues. CDR3 residues: CSARDLTVTLWTETFF. The DNA of the CDR3 is TGCAGTGCTAGAGACCTGACAGTCACATTGTGGACTGAAACTTTCTTT.

This clonotype came up a few times. Here the CDR3 omits its conserved ending phenylalanine or tryptophan, so a read error is the likely source. The chain carries TRBV6-9 and TRBJ2-3; 9 bases are shared with TRBD1. This CDR3 spans 16 amino acids. Germline V gene lookup returns CDR1 MNHGY and CDR2 SVAAGI. V was clipped by 4 bases and J by 5 bases; unmatched bases: 10. The CDR3 region has the DNA TGTGCCAGCAGTTCATGGACAGGGGCCTTCGGAGATACGCAGTATCTT. Translated, it gives CASSSWTGAFGDTQYL.

Comments on this clonotype: At one boundary the junction diverges from the germline segment, which might be a read error. J is TRBJ1-5 and V is TRBV27; 7 bases match TRBD1. The CDR3 is 13 residues long. Germline V gives CDR1 MNHEY, CDR2 SMNVEV (reference sequence). CDR3 region: CASSPGGNLPQHF. The DNA of the CDR3 is TGTGCCAGCAGCCCAGGGGGGAATCTGCCCCAGCATTTT.

At least ten counts were recorded for this clonotype. This sequence joins TRBV10-3 and TRBJ2-7, with D perhaps matching TRBD1 (5 bases). The CDR3 contains 17 residues. Germline assignment: CDR1 ENHRY and CDR2 SYGVKD. Trimming left V 0 bases short and J 6 bases short, with 21 bases between. CDR3 DNA: TGTGCCATCAGTGAGTCGGCCGTAGGGGCCCCCAGACGCGAGCAGTACTTC. It yields the protein CAISESAVGAPRREQYF.

The V gene is TRBV7-2, the J gene TRBJ2-7; D possibly corresponds to TRBD2 (5 bases). Germline CDR1 is SGHTA and CDR2 is FQGNSA. V dropped 1 base and J dropped 1 base, with 8 bases sitting between them. This CDR3 is built from 14 residues. CDR3 sequence: CASSLVRDSYEQYF. The CDR3 nucleotides read TGTGCCAGCAGCTTAGTCCGGGATTCCTACGAGCAGTACTTC.

In its sample, this clonotype was seen many times. This rearrangement joins TRBV5-6 to TRBJ2-1, with 10 bases fitting TRBD1. Looked up from germline, CDR1 is SGHDT and CDR2 is YYEEEE. The CDR3 extends over 20 amino acids. The trim removed 5 bases at V and 0 bases at J, leaving 17 bases unmatched. CDR3 sequence: CASRTYGGQGPESSYNEQFF. As DNA, the CDR3 is TGTGCCAGCAGAACATATGGGGGACAGGGGCCTGAAAGCTCCTACAATGAGCAGTTCTTC.

This clonotype was seen repeatedly, ten times or more. The genes are TRBV10-3 and TRBJ2-5, with TRBD2 as a possible D gene (5 bases). This CDR3 region has 13 residues. Germline V lookup: CDR1 ENHRY, CDR2 SYGVKD. V dropped 5 bases and J dropped 4 bases, with 11 bases sitting between them. CDR3 nucleotide sequence: TGTGCCATCAGTCCACTAGAGGGAGAGACCCAGTACTTC. Encoded protein: CAISPLEGETQYF.

This clonotype was seen many times. This rearrangement joins TRBV6-2 or TRBV6-3 to TRBJ2-1; D may be TRBD2 (6 bases). The V gene lost 6 bases and the J gene lost 4 bases, with 13 bases spanning the gap. Germline CDR1 is MNHEY and CDR2 is SVGEGT. CDR3 length: 14 residues. The CDR3 DNA is TGTGCCAGCAGGGTGCGGGGTGGATACAATGAGCAGTTCTTC. Translation gives CASRVRGGYNEQFF.

This clonotype was counted a few times. The CDR3 bases are TGTGCCAGCAGCCCGCGACAGGGAACCTACGAGCAGTACTTC. This gives the protein CASSPRQGTYEQYF. The chain joins TRBV11-2 to TRBJ2-7; 7 bases match TRBD1. The length of the CDR3 is 14 residues. V lost 5 bases and J lost 2; bases outside the gene matches: 6. The germline gives CDR1 SGHAT, CDR2 FQNNGV. Full variable domain (missing parts from reference TRBV11-2 and TRBJ2-7): EAGVAQSPRYKIIEKRQSVAFWCNPISGHATLYWYQQILGQGPKLLIQFQNNGVVDDSQLPKDRFSAERLKGVDSTLKIQPAKLEDSAVYLCASSPRQGTYEQYFGPGTRLTVT.

This clonotype was seen repeatedly, ten times or more. The chain employs TRBV2 and TRBJ2-5; D may be TRBD1 or TRBD2 (7 bases each). Germline V lookup: CDR1 SNHLY, CDR2 FYNNEI. The CDR3 covers 13 residues. The germline V and J ends were trimmed by 10 bases and 5 bases, with 17 bases remaining between them. The CDR3 coding sequence is TGTGCCACCCAGGGGGGGGGTCGGGAGACCCAGTACTTC. It specifies CATQGGGRETQYF.

The sample holds many counts of this clonotype. V usage is TRBV24-1 and J usage is TRBJ2-1, with D possibly TRBD1 on 6 matching bases. Trimming took off 4 bases at V and 5 bases at J, with 11 bases between the two ends. Germline V gene data show CDR1 as KGHDR and CDR2 as SFDVKD. The CDR3 covers 14 residues. The CDR3 reads CATSDFGQNNEQFF. The CDR3 coding sequence is TGTGCCACCAGTGACTTCGGACAGAACAATGAGCAGTTCTTC.

This chain connects TRBV9 to TRBJ2-5, with D perhaps TRBD1 or TRBD2 (5 bases each). V lost 0 bases to trimming and J lost 4 bases, with 13 bases between them. From germline, CDR1 is SGDLS and CDR2 YYNGEE. This CDR3 has 15 amino acids. CDR3 nucleotides: TGTGCCAGCAGCGTAGGGGGGTACAGTATAGAGACCCAGTACTTC. Translating it yields CASSVGGYSIETQYF. Supplemented by reference TRBV9 and TRBJ2-5, the full variable domain reads DSGVTQTPKHLITATGQRVTLRCSPRSGDLSVYWYQQSLDQGLQFLIQYYNGEERAKGNILERFSAQQFPDLHSELNLSSLELGDSALYFCASSVGGYSIETQYFGPGTRLLVL.

This chain links TRBV4-1 with TRBJ2-7; 11 positions match TRBD2. Germline V gene lookup returns CDR1 MGHRA and CDR2 YSYEKL. The CDR3 contains 15 residues. Germline trimming cut 0 bases from V and 2 bases from J; bases unmatched to any gene: 0. CDR3 DNA sequence: TGCGCCAGCAGCCAAGAACTAGCGGGAGCCTACGAGCAGTACTTC. It specifies CASSQELAGAYEQYF.

This clonotype showed up many times. This chain joins TRBV2 and TRBJ2-3, with 9 bases identical to TRBD1. The CDR3 runs 14 residues. The germline CDR1 and CDR2 sequences are SNHLY and FYNNEI. V dropped 11 bases and J dropped 4; count of bases not matched to a gene: 10. This chain's CDR3 is CAARDRAAPDTQYF. The CDR3 DNA sequence: TGTGCCGCCCGGGACAGGGCAGCTCCAGATACGCAGTATTTT.

The sample holds many counts of this clonotype. This chain uses TRBV6-5 with TRBJ1-2; 8 bases agree with TRBD1. This CDR3 spans 14 amino acids. Germline values: CDR1 MNHEY, CDR2 SVGAGI. Unmatched junction bases numbered 4, after V lost 2 bases and J lost 5 bases. The DNA for the CDR3 is TGTGCCAGCAGTTACGGGACAGGCTCGTATGGCTACACCTTC. Its translation: CASSYGTGSYGYTF.